The rows below give T cell receptor beta chains drawn from one sample of a study of shared clonotypes between healthy human individuals. Sequenced by immunoSEQ multiplex PCR; TCRdb stores in-frame clones only, minus some. Among some 2,100,000 clones listed, about 93% were seen once. Material for sequencing was naive CD8+ T cells from PBMCs. The origin of the receptors is a man between 18 and 35 years old in good health. Some clones in this sample may be carry-over from other donors' samples. Both conserved end residues are trimmed from each CDR3. Where a row states a size, it is once, few, many or the class of an expanded clone; other rows omit it.

TRBV9 | once | 11 | ASSVGGGDEQY
TRBV7-3 | NA | 10 | ASSLTSYEQY
TRBV28 | NA | 12 | ATTGGLPTYEQY
TRBV9 | NA | 12 | ASSVGGRGYEQY
TRBV29-1 | NA | 9 | SVLINYEQY
TRBV6-1 | NA | 10 | ASSDVRETQY
TRBV7-9 | NA | 13 | ASSRSGSHYNEQF
TRBV7-9 | NA | 11 | ASSFRPRYGYT
TRBV7-8 | NA | 14 | ASWTSGARRTDTQY
TRBV28 | NA | 12 | ASSQTGGDYEQY
TRBV5-4 | NA | 10 | ASSIRGYGYT
TRBV6-1 | NA | 11 | ASSEGEGYGYT
TRBV28 | NA | 14 | ASSFPWGGSVREQY
TRBV9 | NA | 12 | ASSAGWTNEKLF
TRBV7-8 | NA | 13 | ASSLVVSSYNEQF
TRBV27 | NA | 14 | ASSLSAGQSSYEQY
TRBV7-2 | NA | 14 | ASSSWGTWDQETQY
TRBV27 | NA | 15 | ASSIKSKPGLNTEAF
TRBV9 | NA | 13 | ASSVEGRNTGELF
TRBV5-6 | NA | 13 | ASSIGSGSQYEQY
TRBV13 | NA | 12 | ASSPGQGIHEQY
TRBV5-6 | once | 13 | ASSFGQVTYNEQF
TRBV7-3 | NA | 12 | ASSLPGENTEAF
TRBV14 | NA | 14 | ASSPLGATNTGELF
TRBV19 | NA | 14 | ASSSQGGYSNQPQH
TRBV7-8 | once | 14 | ASSLGRVSAHYEQY
TRBV28 | NA | 12 | ASSLYRRNTEAF
TRBV15 | NA | 14 | ATSRVPSTNTGELF
TRBV5-1 | NA | 13 | ASSWTTSRGNEQF
TRBV6-4 | NA | 12 | ASSPSDGSYEQY
TRBV11-3 | NA | 13 | ASSPRDSNRDEQF
TRBV9 | NA | 16 | ASSVSLAVGKRPGELF
TRBV9 | NA | 12 | ASSPSGRSYEQY
TRBV28 | NA | 15 | ASSPGTSGRWEETQY
TRBV21-1 | once | 14 | ASGAGGFLNTGELF
TRBV29-1 | NA | 9 | SVAEGRVAF